The 32 T cell receptor beta chains below all came from one sample that was sequenced in a study of vaccination and CD4 T cells after COVID-19. The Oncomine TCR Beta short-read assay sequenced DNA from cultured CD4+ T cells. MiXCR, applied by TCRdb to the PCR reads, yields one record per CDR3 protein. The sample comprises some 21,000 distinct CDR3 sequences, roughly half of which are singletons, and roughly 8.9% rests with the top ten. These receptors' antigens are unknown. Sample treatment: approximately 9-day PBMC culture with coronavirus spike peptide pools or control peptides (ViraFEST assay). The sample consisted of CD4+ T cells from blood, cultured in vitro. The receptor set was obtained from a human donor who had recovered from COVID-19.

Only one count was recorded for this clonotype. CDR3 region: CASSLAGNTEAFF. In nucleotides, the CDR3 is TGTGCCAGCAGTTTGGCGGGGAACACTGAAGCTTTCTTT. This rearrangement joins TRBV12-3 or TRBV12-4 to TRBJ1-1, with D uncertain. This CDR3 spans 13 amino acids. The V and J ends lost 3 bases and 1 base respectively, with 6 bases between them.

The chain employs TRBV5-8 and TRBJ2-7; TRBD2 matches 11 bases. This CDR3 spans 13 amino acids. CDR1 and CDR2 (germline): SGHTS, YDEGEE. V shed 2 bases, J shed 11 bases, and the junction held 6 bases outside the gene matches. CDR3 coding DNA: TGTGCCAGCAGCTTCGGTAGCGGGAGGGCCGAGTACTTC. Its translation: CASSFGSGRAEYF.

This clonotype was detected once. The rearrangement uses TRBV11-3 and TRBJ1-1, with D perhaps matching TRBD1 (5 bases). Trimming shortened V by 5 bases and J by 3 bases, and 13 bases separated the two germline ends. The CDR3 contains 14 residues. Germline values: CDR1 SGHNT, CDR2 YENEEA. The CDR3 here is CASSHTGAYTEAFF. The CDR3 DNA reads TGTGCCAGCAGCCACACCGGGGCATACACTGAAGCTTTCTTT.

This clonotype was seen a handful of times. The chain has TRBV20-1 and TRBJ2-2, with D perhaps matching TRBD2 (5 bases). Germline CDR1 reads DFQATT; CDR2 reads SNEGSKA (reference sequence). V was shortened by 0 bases and J by 3 bases, with 14 bases between the two germline ends. The CDR3 is made up of 16 amino acids. The CDR3 reads CSARDTVARDTGELFF. The CDR3 DNA is TGCAGTGCTAGAGATACCGTAGCGCGGGACACCGGGGAGCTGTTTTTT.

This chain connects TRBV11-3 to TRBJ1-1; TRBD1 agrees at 7 bases. The CDR3 sequence is 14 residues long. Looked up from germline, CDR1 is SGHNT and CDR2 is YENEEA. Unmatched junction bases numbered 4, after V lost 6 bases and J lost 0 bases. The CDR3 region is CASRGQSMNTEAFF. CDR3 nucleotides: TGTGCCAGCAGGGGACAGTCAATGAACACTGAAGCTTTCTTT.

V is TRBV4-1 and J is TRBJ2-4, with unresolved D. The CDR3 sequence is 15 residues long. Trimming removed 4 bases at V and 9 bases at J, with 19 bases between. CDR1 and CDR2 from the germline V gene are MGHRA and YSYEKL. The CDR3 DNA sequence: TGCGCCAGCAGCCCCCGGTGGGATAGTCAGGCCATTCAGTACTTC. It yields the protein CASSPRWDSQAIQYF.

The chain joins TRBV5-4 to TRBJ2-3, with D possibly matching TRBD2 (5 bases). Between the trimmed V and J ends, which lost 1 base and 3 bases, there was a span of 6 bases. The CDR3 is 13 residues long. Germline V gives CDR1 SGHNT, CDR2 YYREEE (reference sequence). CDR3 sequence (DNA): TGTGCCAGCAGCTTGATAGCGACAGATACGCAGTATTTT. This encodes CASSLIATDTQYF.

The rearrangement links TRBV15 to TRBJ2-1; tentatively, D is TRBD1 (6 bases). Germline values: CDR1 LNHNV, CDR2 YYDKDF (reference sequence). Trimming took 5 bases from V and 6 from J, leaving 11 bases between them. The CDR3 has 13 residues. The CDR3 DNA is TGTGCCACCAGCTACAGGGTGGGCAATGAGCAGTTCTTC. Amino acids: CATSYRVGNEQFF.

V gene TRBV27 combines with J gene TRBJ1-2, with 7 bases identical to TRBD1. The germline CDR1 and CDR2 sequences are MNHEY and SMNVEV (reference sequence). The CDR3 contains 13 residues. V was pared by 5 bases and J by 4 bases, with 4 bases of the junction left unmatched. CDR3 amino acids: CASSLTGSYGYTF. DNA of the CDR3: TGTGCCAGCAGTCTGACAGGGAGCTATGGCTACACCTTC.

CDR3: CASSEYGNTIYF. CDR3 bases: TGTGCCAGCAGTGAGTACGGAAACACCATATATTTT. This chain uses TRBV2 with TRBJ1-3; no definite D call. CDR1 SNHLY and CDR2 FYNNEI come from the germline V gene. Trimming shortened V by 3 bases and J by 4 bases, and 4 bases separated the two germline ends. The CDR3 runs 12 residues.

The V gene is TRBV20-1, the J gene TRBJ1-1, with a weak D call TRBD1 (6 bases). CDR1 and CDR2 from the germline V gene are DFQATT and SNEGSKA (reference sequence). The CDR3 covers 15 residues. Between the trimmed V and J ends, which lost 4 bases and 3 bases, there was a span of 18 bases. The CDR3 DNA reads as TGCAGTGCTACCTTAACAAAACACAGGGACACTGAAGCTTTCTTT. It encodes CSATLTKHRDTEAFF.

The chain links TRBV7-9 to TRBJ2-3; D might be TRBD1 or TRBD2, each matching 5 bases. This CDR3 has 14 residues. V lost 5 bases to trimming and J lost 5 bases, with 14 bases between them. Per the germline V gene, CDR1 is SEHNR and CDR2 is FQNEAQ (reference sequence). For the CDR3, the DNA is TGTGCCAGCAGCACAGGACTTGCGGGAGATACGCAGTATTTT. It specifies CASSTGLAGDTQYF.

J is TRBJ1-1 and V is TRBV30, with D perhaps matching TRBD1 (6 bases). The CDR3 is 13 amino acids. In germline, CDR1 is GTSNPN, CDR2 SVGIG (reference sequence). V was shortened by 8 bases and J by 5 bases, with 18 bases between the two germline ends. The CDR3 DNA follows: TGTGCCGGGAAAGGGGGGTTTAGGACTGAAGCTTTCTTT. It specifies CAGKGGFRTEAFF.

The chain recombines TRBV6-1 with TRBJ1-5; D is unresolved. Germline CDR1 MNHNS, CDR2 SASEGT. The CDR3 length is 13 residues. V was shortened by 2 bases and J by 4 bases, with 6 bases between the two germline ends. DNA of the CDR3: TGTGCCAGCAGTGAATGGAGTAATCAGCCCCAGCATTTT. It codes for CASSEWSNQPQHF.

This clonotype was observed a few times. The genes are TRBV2 and TRBJ1-2; no reliable D call. The CDR3 runs to 14 residues. V lost 3 bases and J 0 bases, leaving 8 bases between the germline ends. Germline V CDR1 and CDR2: SNHLY, FYNNEI. This CDR3 is CASSEAPANYGYTF. CDR3 in DNA: TGTGCCAGCAGTGAGGCCCCCGCTAACTATGGCTACACCTTC.

This clonotype came up a few times. The rearrangement joins TRBV2 to TRBJ1-1; D is unclear. Germline loops: CDR1 SNHLY, CDR2 FYNNEI. Between the trimmed V and J ends, which lost 3 bases and 0 bases, there was a span of 5 bases. This CDR3 region has 13 residues. CDR3 sequence reads: CASSDVLNTEAFF. The CDR3 DNA is TGTGCCAGCAGTGACGTCTTGAACACTGAAGCTTTCTTT.

The chain recombines TRBV24-1 with TRBJ2-1, with 13 positions matching TRBD2. Germline V CDR1 and CDR2: KGHDR, SFDVKD. Unmatched junction bases numbered 11, after V lost 4 bases and J lost 9 bases. The CDR3 is 17 amino acids. CDR3 nucleotide sequence: TGTGCCACCAGTGACTCTACTAGCGGGAGGGCCGAGAGTGAGCAGTTCTTC. Amino acid sequence: CATSDSTSGRAESEQFF.

The V and J genes are TRBV4-1 and TRBJ2-1; 7 bases agree with TRBD1. Trimming at V came to 4 bases and at J to 11 bases, leaving 5 bases not matched to a gene. The CDR3 length is 12 residues. The germline V gene has CDR1 MGHRA and CDR2 YSYEKL. Here the CDR3 reads CASSPSQGKQFF. DNA of the CDR3: TGCGCCAGCAGCCCATCACAGGGGAAGCAGTTCTTC.

This sequence joins TRBV24-1 and TRBJ2-1, with a possible D match to TRBD2 (5 bases). The ends were cut back, 5 bases at V and 1 base at J, with 11 bases in the middle. There are 15 residues in the CDR3. Germline CDR1 and CDR2: KGHDR and SFDVKD. The CDR3 loop reads CATSALAGSYNEQFF. DNA of the CDR3: TGTGCCACCAGTGCTCTAGCAGGATCCTACAATGAGCAGTTCTTC.

This clonotype turned up a few times. The chain couples TRBV7-9 to TRBJ1-6; tentatively, D is TRBD1 (6 bases). CDR3 size: 16 residues. The V end was cut by 0 bases, the J end by 5 bases, with 11 bases between. Germline V CDR1 and CDR2: SEHNR, FQNEAQ (reference sequence). The CDR3, as DNA: TGTGCCAGCAGCTTAGCGCCAGCAGGGGATAATTCACCCCTCCACTTT. Protein sequence: CASSLAPAGDNSPLHF.

The rearrangement uses TRBV6-5 and TRBJ1-2; 11 nucleotides align to TRBD1. This CDR3 contains 14 residues. The trim removed 4 bases at V and 7 bases at J, leaving 5 bases unmatched. CDR1 and CDR2 (germline): MNHEY, SVGAGI. In DNA, the CDR3 is TGTGCCAGCAGTTCCGGACAGGGGGCGGTTGGCTACACCTTC. This translates into CASSSGQGAVGYTF.

The V and J genes are TRBV5-1 and TRBJ1-1, with TRBD1 identical over 8 bases. CDR3 size: 15 residues. V gave up 2 bases and J gave up 1 base; unmatched junction bases: 4. Germline V gives CDR1 SGHRS, CDR2 YFSETQ. The CDR3 bases are TGCGCCAGCAGCTTCCGACAGGGGCGGAACACTGAAGCTTTCTTT. The encoded protein is CASSFRQGRNTEAFF.

The rearrangement uses TRBV7-8 and TRBJ2-7; 9 nucleotides align to TRBD1. Trimming took 5 bases from V and 2 from J; bases not matched to a gene: 10. Germline assignment: CDR1 SGHVS and CDR2 FQNEAQ. The CDR3 sequence is 16 residues long. The CDR3 coding sequence is TGTGCCAGCAGCCACCCTATCGGGACAGGGACCTACGAGCAGTACTTC. It yields the protein CASSHPIGTGTYEQYF. The whole variable domain, filled in from reference TRBV7-8 and TRBJ2-7, reads GAGVSQSPRYKVAKRGQDVALRCDPISGHVSLFWYQQALGQGPEFLTYFQNEAQLDKSGLPSDRFFAERPEGSVSTLKIQRTQQEDSAVYLCASSHPIGTGTYEQYFGPGTRLTVT.

This clonotype has more than one count but fewer than ten. The V gene is TRBV7-8, the J gene TRBJ1-1, with TRBD1 identical over 8 bases. The germline V gene encodes CDR1 SGHVS and CDR2 FQNEAQ. V was clipped by 5 bases and J by 5 bases; unmatched bases: 13. This CDR3 is built from 16 residues. CDR3 residues: CASSATQGAKGTEAFF. CDR3 nucleotides: TGTGCCAGCAGCGCTACTCAGGGGGCGAAGGGGACTGAAGCTTTCTTT.

This sequence joins TRBV24-1 and TRBJ2-7; 7 nucleotides match TRBD2. CDR3 length: 17 amino acids. CDR1 and CDR2 from the germline V gene are KGHDR and SFDVKD. V gave up 2 bases and J gave up 2 bases; unmatched junction bases: 11. In DNA form, the CDR3 reads TGTGCCACCAGTGATTCTAGCGGAGCTAGCGGAACCTACGAGCAGTACTTC. Protein product: CATSDSSGASGTYEQYF.

The V gene is TRBV27, the J gene TRBJ2-7; 11 nucleotides line up with TRBD2. The ends lost 6 bases at V and 7 bases at J; junction bases unmatched: 8. Per germline, CDR1 MNHEY and CDR2 SMNVEV (reference sequence). The CDR3 contains 14 residues. The CDR3 DNA follows: TGTGCCAGCAGCAAGGGACTAGCGGTTCTGGAGCAGTACTTC. Translated, it gives CASSKGLAVLEQYF.

J is TRBJ2-5 and V is TRBV20-1; either TRBD1 or TRBD2 may supply D (5 bases each). Per the germline V gene, CDR1 is DFQATT and CDR2 is SNEGSKA (reference sequence). This CDR3 region has 16 residues. Trimming stripped 3 bases from V and 2 bases from J, with 19 bases between. The DNA of the CDR3 is TGCAGTGCTAGGGGACCTAGCCTAGGGTCTCAAGAGACCCAGTACTTC. As protein: CSARGPSLGSQETQYF.

The CDR3 DNA is TGTGCCAGCAGCCAAGATAGGGGAACGCTGGTCGCTTTCTTT. As protein: CASSQDRGTLVAFF. This chain uses TRBV4-2 with TRBJ1-1; D is perhaps TRBD1 (5 bases). The V end lost 0 bases, the J end lost 11 bases, and 16 bases lay between the germline ends. CDR1 and CDR2 from the germline V gene are LGHNA and YNFKEQ. The CDR3 contains 14 residues.

The chain employs TRBV6-1 and TRBJ2-5; 9 nucleotides match TRBD2. The germline CDR1 and CDR2 sequences are MNHNS and SASEGT. The V segment lost 7 bases and the J segment 5 bases; nucleotides outside the gene matches: 8. The CDR3 covers 14 residues. CDR3 region: CASIGGRVGETQYF. Written as DNA, the CDR3 is TGTGCCAGCATCGGCGGGAGGGTCGGGGAGACCCAGTACTTC.

With regard to this clonotype: The germline gene is not matched at one end of the junction; a read error may be the cause. This chain connects TRBV7-3 to TRBJ1-2; 9 bases match TRBD1. CDR3 length: 13 residues. The V gene's germline CDR1 is SGHTA and CDR2 FQGTGA. The CDR3: CASRLRQGGGYTF. The DNA for the CDR3 is TGTGCCAGCAGATTAAGACAGGGGGGTGGCTACACCTTC.

The chain's CDR3 is CAWSTVGSYTF. The CDR3 DNA reads TGTGCCTGGAGTACGGTCGGGTCTTACACCTTC. The rearrangement uses TRBV30 and TRBJ1-2; D ambiguous. The CDR3 runs 11 residues. Germline CDR1 GTSNPN, CDR2 SVGIG (reference sequence). V shed 2 bases and J shed 11 bases, with 12 bases lying between them.

V and J are TRBV20-1 and TRBJ1-3, with D hard to call. The CDR3 has 14 amino acids. Germline V CDR1 and CDR2: DFQATT, SNEGSKA (reference sequence). V lost 0 bases, J lost 2 bases, and 8 bases lay in between. This chain's CDR3 is CSARDQGPGNTIYF. The CDR3 nucleotides are TGCAGTGCTAGAGATCAAGGTCCTGGAAACACCATATATTTT.